This T cell receptor beta chain was recorded in a study of tumor-infiltrating lymphocytes in oesophageal squamous cell carcinoma. Germline values: CDR1 SNHLY, CDR2 FYNNEI. CDR3 length: 16 amino acids. Each CDR3 protein gets one entry after TCRdb re-called the PCR reads with MiXCR. The sample records 9,500 to 13,000 distinct CDR3 sequences, about three fifths being singletons. This TCR derives from a male donor with esophageal squamous cell carcinoma. The sample taken for sequencing was esophageal tumor tissue. The rearrangement joins TRBV2 to TRBJ2-5; D is unresolved. The J call may be incorrect, as the DNA end agrees better with TRBJ2-1. CDR3 coding DNA: TGTGCCAGCAGTGCCAAAGGGTTCACATTAGGCAATGAGCAGTTCTTC. Translation gives CASSAKGFTLGNEQFF.